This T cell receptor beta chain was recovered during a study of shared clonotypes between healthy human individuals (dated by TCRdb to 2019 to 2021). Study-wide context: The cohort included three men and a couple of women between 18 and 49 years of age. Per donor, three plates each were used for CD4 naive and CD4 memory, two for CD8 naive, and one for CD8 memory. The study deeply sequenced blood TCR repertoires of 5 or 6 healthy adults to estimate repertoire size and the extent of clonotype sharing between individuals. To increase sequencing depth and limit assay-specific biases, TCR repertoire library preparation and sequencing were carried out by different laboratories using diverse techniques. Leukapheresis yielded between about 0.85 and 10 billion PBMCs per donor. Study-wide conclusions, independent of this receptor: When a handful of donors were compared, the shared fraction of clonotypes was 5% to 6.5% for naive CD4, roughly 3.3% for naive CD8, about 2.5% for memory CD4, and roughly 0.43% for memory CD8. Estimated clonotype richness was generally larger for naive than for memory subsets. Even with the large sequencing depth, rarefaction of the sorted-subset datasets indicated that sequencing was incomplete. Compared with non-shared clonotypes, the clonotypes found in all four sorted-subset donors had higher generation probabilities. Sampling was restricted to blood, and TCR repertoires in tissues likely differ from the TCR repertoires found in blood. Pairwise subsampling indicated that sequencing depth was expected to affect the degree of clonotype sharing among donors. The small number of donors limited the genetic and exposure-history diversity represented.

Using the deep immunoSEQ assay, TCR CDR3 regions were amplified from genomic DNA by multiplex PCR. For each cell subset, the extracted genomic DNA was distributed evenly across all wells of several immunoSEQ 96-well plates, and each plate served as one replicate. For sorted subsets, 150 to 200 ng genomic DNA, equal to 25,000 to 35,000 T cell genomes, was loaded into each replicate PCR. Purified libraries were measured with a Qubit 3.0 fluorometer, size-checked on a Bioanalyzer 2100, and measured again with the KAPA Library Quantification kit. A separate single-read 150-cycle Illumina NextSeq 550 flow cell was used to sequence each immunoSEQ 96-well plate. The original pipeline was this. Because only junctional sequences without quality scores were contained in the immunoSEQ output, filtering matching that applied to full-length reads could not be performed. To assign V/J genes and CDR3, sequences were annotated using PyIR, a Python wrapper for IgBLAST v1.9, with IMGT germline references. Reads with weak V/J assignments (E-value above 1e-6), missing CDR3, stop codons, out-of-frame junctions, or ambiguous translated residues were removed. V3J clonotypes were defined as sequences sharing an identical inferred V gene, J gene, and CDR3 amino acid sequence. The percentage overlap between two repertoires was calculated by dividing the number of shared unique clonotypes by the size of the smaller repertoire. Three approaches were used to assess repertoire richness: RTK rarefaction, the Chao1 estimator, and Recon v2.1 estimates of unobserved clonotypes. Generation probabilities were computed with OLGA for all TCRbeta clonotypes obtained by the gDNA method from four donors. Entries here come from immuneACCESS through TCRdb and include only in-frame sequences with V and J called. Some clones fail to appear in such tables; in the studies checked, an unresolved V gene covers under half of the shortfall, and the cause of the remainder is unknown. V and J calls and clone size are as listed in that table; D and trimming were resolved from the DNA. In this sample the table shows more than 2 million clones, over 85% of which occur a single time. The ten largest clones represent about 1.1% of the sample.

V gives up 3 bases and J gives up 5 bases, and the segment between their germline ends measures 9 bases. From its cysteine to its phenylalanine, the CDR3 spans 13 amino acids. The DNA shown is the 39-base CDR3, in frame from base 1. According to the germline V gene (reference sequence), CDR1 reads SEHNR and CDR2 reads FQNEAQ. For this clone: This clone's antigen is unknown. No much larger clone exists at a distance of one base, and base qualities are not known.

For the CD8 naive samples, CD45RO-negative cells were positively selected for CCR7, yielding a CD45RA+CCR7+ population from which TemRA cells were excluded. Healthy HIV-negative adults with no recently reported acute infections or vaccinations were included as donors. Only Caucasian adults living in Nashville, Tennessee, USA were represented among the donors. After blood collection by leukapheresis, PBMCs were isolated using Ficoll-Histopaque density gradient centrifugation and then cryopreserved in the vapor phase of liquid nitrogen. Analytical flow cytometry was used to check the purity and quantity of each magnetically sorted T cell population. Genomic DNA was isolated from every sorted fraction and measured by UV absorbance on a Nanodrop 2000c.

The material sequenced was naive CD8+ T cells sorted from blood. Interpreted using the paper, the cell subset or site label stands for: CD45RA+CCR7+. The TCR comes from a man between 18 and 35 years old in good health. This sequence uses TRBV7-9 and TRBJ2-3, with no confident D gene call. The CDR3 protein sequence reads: CASSFFPGDTQYF. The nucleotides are TGTGCCAGCAGCTTCTTCCCCGGAGATACGCAGTATTTT. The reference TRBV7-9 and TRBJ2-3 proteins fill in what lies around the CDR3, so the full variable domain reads DTGVSQNPRHKITKRGQNVTFRCDPISEHNRLYWYRQTLGQGPEFLTYFQNEAQLEKSRLLSDRFSAERPKGSFSTLEIQRTEQGDSAMYLCASSFFPGDTQYFGPGTRLTVL.